This T cell receptor beta chain was documented in a study of cytomegalovirus exposure and HLA in healthy donors. In the study overall: A prior study identified 117 million unique TCR beta sequences from 200 million or so T cells.

Findings and limits, study-wide: Productive rates of about 90% or about 30% were seen for most TCR beta V segments in an earlier analysis. Information on immune exposure was restricted to one variable (CMV serostatus). Evidence from a later analysis indicated that most CMV-associated TCR beta chains looked HLA-restricted.

Germline assignment: CDR1 LNHNV and CDR2 YYDKDF (reference sequence). The CDR3 totals 16 residues. V lost 0 bases and J lost 0; bases outside the gene matches: 4. 60 Vbeta and 13 Jbeta primers were used in PCR. Some clones are missing from TCRdb's copy, which holds only in-frame ones; the method was immunoSEQ multiplex PCR. The sample consists of about 190,000 clones, about 83% of them appearing once. Concerning this clone: Its target is unknown.

Specimen: PBMCs. The V and J genes are TRBV15 and TRBJ2-7; 8 nucleotides align to TRBD1. The source of this sequence is a woman in her forties or fifties in good health and CMV-seropositive. The CDR3 coding sequence is TGTGCCACCAGCAGAGATGGGCAGGGGGCCTCCTACGAGCAGTACTTC. It yields the protein CATSRDGQGASYEQYF.